Listed below are T cell receptor beta chains from one sample, sequenced in a study of patients and donors after allogeneic stem cell transplantation. TCRdb re-called the RT-PCR reads with MiXCR, one entry per CDR3 protein. The sample lists about 16,000 distinct CDR3 sequences; 27% were seen once. Specimen: blood, either unsorted or a sorted T cell fraction (not recorded which). These receptors came from a human donor who was either an allogeneic HSCT recipient or a stem cell or donor lymphocyte infusion donor (not recorded which). It is not recorded whose cells these are; they may come from a transplant donor. Both conserved end residues are part of each CDR3. Fields, in order: clone size, D gene, J gene, V gene, CDR3 protein, CDR3 DNA. D genes are given only for firm matches. Some rows mark clone size as missing; the rest say once, few, many or name a class of expanded clone.

>.|.|TRBJ1-2|TRBV4-1
CASSQVNAENYGYTF
TGCGCCAGCAGCCAAGTTAATGCGGAAAATTATGGCTACACCTTC
>.|.|TRBJ1-3|TRBV5-1
CASSLAFSGTGNTIYF
TGCGCCAGCAGCTTGGCCTTCTCAGGAACTGGAAACACCATATATTTT
>.|.|TRBJ1-5|TRBV6-1
CASSLLGTQPQHF
TGTGCCAGCAGTCTCCTGGGGACCCAGCCCCAGCATTTT
>.|.|TRBJ2-2|TRBV4-2
CASSLSIPRLGMNTGELFF
TGTGCCAGCAGCCTTTCAATTCCGCGTTTGGGGATGAACACCGGGGAGCTGTTTTTT
>few|TRBD1|TRBJ1-6|TRBV7-9
CASRGNPGQYNSPLHF
TGTGCCAGCAGGGGGAATCCGGGACAGTACAATTCACCCCTCCACTTT
>many|TRBD1|TRBJ1-2|TRBV5-6
CASAGVKTGTIYGYTF
TGTGCCAGCGCTGGAGTTAAGACAGGGACCATCTATGGCTACACCTTC
>.|TRBD1|TRBJ1-2|TRBV28
CASRKQGARSYGYTF
TGTGCCAGCAGGAAACAGGGGGCGCGATCCTATGGCTACACCTTC
>few|.|TRBJ1-2|TRBV28
CASSFSPYGYTF
TGTGCCAGCAGTTTTAGCCCCTATGGCTACACCTTC
>.|.|TRBJ1-4|TRBV3-1
CASSQGGELFF
TGTGCCAGCAGCCAGGGCGGAGAACTGTTTTTT
>.|TRBD1|TRBJ1-5|TRBV6-1
CASSGDRIRQPQHF
TGTGCCAGCAGTGGGGACAGGATTAGGCAGCCCCAGCATTTT
>.|.|TRBJ1-5|TRBV5-1
CASSPDGGQPQHF
TGCGCCAGCAGCCCCGACGGAGGACAGCCCCAGCATTTT
>many|.|TRBJ1-6|TRBV20-1
CSASPALPPPLHF
TGCAGTGCTAGTCCCGCGCTGCCCCCGCCCCTCCACTTT
>many|.|TRBJ1-4|TRBV10-3
CAISGGRVGEKLFF
TGTGCCATCAGTGGAGGCAGGGTAGGAGAAAAACTGTTTTTT
>.|TRBD1|TRBJ2-1|TRBV20-1
CSAQGVGTGVHNEQFF
TGCAGTGCCCAGGGGGTAGGGACAGGGGTACACAATGAGCAGTTCTTC
>few|TRBD1|TRBJ1-2|TRBV28
CASQGVNYGYTF
TGTGCCAGCCAGGGGGTAAACTATGGCTACACCTTC
>few|TRBD1|TRBJ1-1|TRBV27
CASSYRGTEAFF
TGTGCCAGCAGTTACAGGGGAACTGAAGCTTTCTTT
>.|.|TRBJ2-1|TRBV29-1
CSVRYPDEQFF
TGCAGCGTTAGGTACCCCGATGAGCAGTTCTTC
>.|.|TRBJ2-1|TRBV24-1
CATSDLWEGVDEQFF
TGTGCCACCAGTGATTTGTGGGAGGGGGTGGATGAGCAGTTCTTC
>few|.|TRBJ1-1|TRBV7-9
CASSPLTDTEAFF
TGTGCCAGCAGCCCCTTAACGGACACTGAAGCTTTCTTT
>few|.|TRBJ1-5|TRBV4-1
CASSPRPTRTVVPNQPQHF
TGCGCCAGCAGCCCGAGACCCACCCGGACGGTGGTACCCAATCAGCCCCAGCATTTT
>many|.|TRBJ1-5|TRBV6-5
CASSEIQGAAQHF
TGTGCCAGCAGTGAAATCCAGGGTGCAGCCCAGCATTTT
>.|.|TRBJ1-3|TRBV6-5
CASSRTGRFSGNTIYF
TGTGCCAGCAGCCGCACGGGACGGTTCTCTGGAAACACCATATATTTT